This T cell receptor (beta chain) was observed in a study of blood T cell repertoires in COVID-19. Trimming took 2 bases from V and 0 from J; bases not matched to a gene: 7. This CDR3 region has 17 residues. CDR1 is LNHDA and CDR2 is SQIVND in the germline V gene (reference sequence). The method was immunoSEQ multiplex PCR; TCRdb's version includes in-frame clones alone and lacks a portion of them. The sample consists of approximately 500,000 clones, roughly 89% of them appearing once. The sequence came from a woman aged 45-65 years with COVID-19, enrolled during active disease. The specimen sequenced was peripheral blood. The chain links TRBV19 to TRBJ1-1, with TRBD1 identical over 9 bases. The CDR3 protein is CASSITGTGSMNTEAFF. CDR3 DNA sequence: TGTGCCAGTAGTATAACCGGGACAGGGTCCATGAACACTGAAGCTTTCTTT.